These 28 T cell receptor beta chains came from one sample sequenced in a study of blood T cell repertoires in COVID-19. The data were produced by immunoSEQ multiplex PCR, yet TCRdb's version contains in-frame clones alone and is incomplete. This sample has about 140,000 clones, with about four fifths found just once. Sequenced: peripheral blood. These receptors were obtained from a woman aged 60 to 75 with acute or convalescent COVID-19.

This chain joins TRBV7-8 and TRBJ2-1, with 8 nucleotides matching TRBD1. V dropped 1 base and J dropped 10; count of bases not matched to a gene: 3. CDR1 is SGHVS and CDR2 is FQNEAQ in the germline V gene. This CDR3 has 13 residues. The CDR3 sequence is CASSLGRDREQFF. The DNA for the CDR3 is TGTGCCAGCAGCTTAGGCCGGGACAGGGAGCAGTTCTTC. The complete variable domain, with remaining parts taken from reference TRBV7-8 and TRBJ2-1, reads GAGVSQSPRYKVAKRGQDVALRCDPISGHVSLFWYQQALGQGPEFLTYFQNEAQLDKSGLPSDRFFAERPEGSVSTLKIQRTQQEDSAVYLCASSLGRDREQFFGPGTRLTVL.

This sequence joins TRBV25-1 and TRBJ2-2; TRBD2 agrees at 10 bases. The ends lost 4 bases at V and 7 bases at J; junction bases unmatched: 3. Germline V gene sequence: CDR1 MGHDK, CDR2 SYGVNS. The CDR3 consists of 14 residues. The CDR3 loop is CASSVLAGSGELFF. In DNA form, the CDR3 reads TGTGCCAGCAGTGTACTAGCGGGAAGCGGGGAGCTGTTTTTT. The complete variable domain, with remaining parts taken from reference TRBV25-1 and TRBJ2-2, reads EADIYQTPRYLVIGTGKKITLECSQTMGHDKMYWYQQDPGMELHLIHYSYGVNSTEKGDLSSESTVSRIRTEHFPLTLESARPSHTSQYLCASSVLAGSGELFFGEGSRLTVL.

The count of this clone is one. This chain uses TRBV11-3 with TRBJ2-7, with D perhaps TRBD2 (6 bases). This CDR3 region has 14 residues. Trimming removed 0 bases at V and 3 bases at J, with 9 bases between. The V gene's germline CDR1 is SGHNT and CDR2 YENEEA. This CDR3 reads CASSLERDVYEQYF. CDR3 sequence (DNA): TGTGCCAGCAGCTTAGAGCGGGACGTCTACGAGCAGTACTTC. Full variable domain (remainder filled in from reference TRBV11-3 and TRBJ2-7): EAGVVQSPRYKIIEKKQPVAFWCNPISGHNTLYWYLQNLGQGPELLIRYENEEAVDDSQLPKDRFSAERLKGVDSTLKIQPAELGDSAVYLCASSLERDVYEQYFGPGTRLTVT.

The gene calls are TRBV2 and TRBJ2-7; TRBD2 aligns across 8 bases. V lost 11 bases to trimming and J lost 2 bases; unmatched junction nucleotides: 8. Germline V gene data show CDR1 as SNHLY and CDR2 as FYNNEI. The CDR3 is 13 residues long. CDR3 nucleotides: TGTGCCTATCTAGAGCGGGAGCCCTACGAGCAGTACTTC. This translates into CAYLEREPYEQYF.

This rearrangement joins TRBV12-3 or TRBV12-4 to TRBJ1-2; weak D call: TRBD1 (6 bases). V was clipped by 1 base and J by 8 bases, with 11 bases between them. The CDR3 has 13 residues. The CDR3: CASSLGQANGYTF. CDR3 DNA sequence: TGTGCCAGCAGTTTAGGACAGGCGAACGGCTACACCTTC.

A single count supports this clone. J is TRBJ2-5 and V is TRBV5-6, with TRBD2 as a possible D gene (7 bases). This CDR3 has 15 residues. The germline V gene encodes CDR1 SGHDT and CDR2 YYEEEE. Trimming removed 0 bases from V and 3 bases from J, with 12 bases in between. The CDR3 spells CASSLARGGEETQYF. CDR3 DNA sequence: TGTGCCAGCAGCTTGGCCCGAGGGGGGGAAGAGACCCAGTACTTC.

V gene TRBV27 combines with J gene TRBJ2-1; 11 bases align to TRBD2. Germline V gene lookup returns CDR1 MNHEY and CDR2 SMNVEV (reference sequence). This CDR3 is 16 amino acids long. Trimming cost V 4 bases and J 4 bases; bases outside gene matches: 6. CDR3 coding DNA: TGTGCCAGCAGTTCCCTACTAGCGGGAGCTTACAATGAGCAGTTCTTC. Residues: CASSSLLAGAYNEQFF.

Here the CDR3 DNA reads TGTGCCAGCACCACCCCGGGGTGGGCCTATGGCTACACCTTC. Its protein is CASTTPGWAYGYTF. The V gene is TRBV28, the J gene TRBJ1-2; D is unclear. V lost 7 bases and J lost 4, with 16 bases in between. Germline V lookup: CDR1 MDHEN, CDR2 SYDVKM. CDR3 size: 14 residues.

The rearrangement joins TRBV29-1 to TRBJ2-1, with D perhaps matching TRBD2 (5 bases). The CDR3 has 13 amino acids. Trimming took 7 bases from V and 7 from J, leaving 17 bases between them. Germline CDR1 reads SQVTM; CDR2 reads ANQGSEA. The DNA for the CDR3 is TGCAGCGCCAAAGGGTCTAGCCTTAATGAGCAGTTCTTC. Translating it yields CSAKGSSLNEQFF.

This clone is a singleton in its sample. V usage is TRBV10-3 and J usage is TRBJ1-2, with 9 bases fitting TRBD1. There are 13 residues in the CDR3. V lost 5 bases and J lost 6; bases outside the gene matches: 4. The germline gives CDR1 ENHRY, CDR2 SYGVKD. The CDR3 DNA reads TGTGCCATCAGTCCGGGACAGGGACATGGCTACACCTTC. Its translation: CAISPGQGHGYTF.

J is TRBJ2-1 and V is TRBV7-3; TRBD2 matches at 7 bases. With V trimmed by 4 bases and J by 6 bases, 0 bases remained unmatched. This CDR3 is built from 12 residues. Germline-derived CDR1 and CDR2 are SGHTA and FQGTGA. Here the CDR3 DNA reads TGTGCCAGCAGCTCTAGCGGCAATGAGCAGTTCTTC. Translation gives CASSSSGNEQFF.

This chain uses TRBV5-1 with TRBJ2-3; 11 nucleotides match TRBD2. This CDR3 has 15 residues. Germline trimming cut 4 bases from V and 4 bases from J; bases unmatched to any gene: 5. Germline assignment: CDR1 SGHRS and CDR2 YFSETQ. CDR3 DNA sequence: TGCGCCAGCAGCCCTGAACTAGCGGGAGCAGATACGCAGTATTTT. Its translation: CASSPELAGADTQYF.

The J gene is TRBJ2-5, the V gene TRBV2; the match to TRBD1 covers 8 bases. J lost 1 base, V lost 5 bases, and 3 bases had no gene match. There are 14 residues in the CDR3. Germline V lookup: CDR1 SNHLY, CDR2 FYNNEI. In nucleotides, the CDR3 is TGTGCCAGCAGTCTGGACAGGGTCCAAGAGACCCAGTACTTC. Amino acids: CASSLDRVQETQYF.

This chain links TRBV19 with TRBJ1-1; TRBD1 matches at 7 bases. Losses at the gene ends were 4 bases for V and 1 base for J; bases not matched to a gene: 3. The CDR3 sequence is 14 residues long. The germline V gene encodes CDR1 LNHDA and CDR2 SQIVND (reference sequence). The CDR3 DNA sequence: TGTGCCAGTAGTACCTGGACAGGGAACACTGAAGCTTTCTTT. It translates to CASSTWTGNTEAFF.

V is TRBV28 and J is TRBJ2-7; 7 nucleotides align to TRBD1. This CDR3 contains 19 residues. The germline gives CDR1 MDHEN, CDR2 SYDVKM. With V trimmed by 0 bases and J by 0 bases, 14 bases remained unmatched. The CDR3 sequence is CASSLWVLTRGQSSYEQYF. The CDR3 DNA is TGTGCCAGCAGTTTATGGGTGCTCACCCGGGGACAGAGCTCCTACGAGCAGTACTTC. The full variable domain, rest sourced from reference TRBV28 and TRBJ2-7, is DVKVTQSSRYLVKRTGEKVFLECVQDMDHENMFWYRQDPGLGLRLIYFSYDVKMKEKGDIPEGYSVSREKKERFSLILESASTNQTSMYLCASSLWVLTRGQSSYEQYFGPGTRLTVT.

This clone was observed a single time. The chain couples TRBV18 to TRBJ2-3; D remains ambiguous. Germline V gives CDR1 KGHSH, CDR2 LQKENI. Trimming removed 0 bases at V and 4 bases at J, with 5 bases between. CDR3 length: 13 residues. The CDR3 protein is CASSPPSPDTQYF. CDR3 in DNA: TGTGCCAGCTCACCACCGAGCCCAGATACGCAGTATTTT.

V usage is TRBV5-1 and J usage is TRBJ2-5; 8 bases are a match to TRBD2. CDR1 is SGHRS and CDR2 is YFSETQ in the germline V gene. The length of the CDR3 is 18 residues. The V gene end was trimmed by 3 bases and the J gene end by 1 base; junction bases not matched to a gene: 14. The CDR3 DNA reads TGCGCCAGCAGCTCATCGGGAGGGCCTATACCGACCCAAGAGACCCAGTACTTC. It codes for CASSSSGGPIPTQETQYF.

The J gene is TRBJ2-7, the V gene TRBV2, with D maybe TRBD2 (6 bases). The CDR3 has 15 amino acids. Trimming removed 5 bases at V and 4 bases at J, with 18 bases between. In germline, CDR1 is SNHLY, CDR2 FYNNEI. Here the CDR3 reads CASSLSSGAGYEQYF. CDR3 DNA: TGTGCCAGCAGTCTTAGCTCGGGAGCCGGATACGAGCAGTACTTC.

The chain couples TRBV10-3 to TRBJ1-5; TRBD1 matches 12 bases. V shed 6 bases, J shed 7 bases, and the junction held 7 bases outside the gene matches. CDR3 length: 15 amino acids. Germline V gene data show CDR1 as ENHRY and CDR2 as SYGVKD. The CDR3, as DNA: TGTGCCATCAGGGCGGGACAGGGGGCTTGGCAGCCCCAGCATTTT. It translates to CAIRAGQGAWQPQHF.

The rearrangement links TRBV18 to TRBJ2-5; D unresolved. The V gene lost 2 bases and the J gene lost 5 bases, with 9 bases spanning the gap. The CDR3 totals 13 residues. Germline V gene lookup returns CDR1 KGHSH and CDR2 LQKENI. The CDR3 loop is CASSPSLRETQYF. In nucleotides, the CDR3 is TGTGCCAGCTCACCATCGCTCCGGGAGACCCAGTACTTC.

The V gene is TRBV3-1 (or the pseudogene TRBV3-2), the J gene TRBJ2-7; 8 bases align to TRBD2. J gave up 2 bases and V 1 base, and 4 bases lay outside the gene matches. The CDR3 has 15 amino acids. Looked up from germline, CDR1 is LGHDT and CDR2 is YNNKEL (reference sequence). The CDR3: CASSQVSGGPYEQYF. CDR3 in DNA: TGTGCCAGCAGCCAAGTATCGGGAGGGCCCTACGAGCAGTACTTC.

The chain employs TRBV12-3 or TRBV12-4 and TRBJ1-3; no firm D call. The CDR3 runs 12 residues. Between the trimmed V and J ends, which lost 2 bases and 11 bases, there was a span of 10 bases. CDR3 nucleotide sequence: TGTGCCAGCAGTTTATCCGAGGCCCCCATATATTTT. Protein sequence: CASSLSEAPIYF.

The gene calls are TRBV7-3 and TRBJ2-1; D uncertain. CDR1 is SGHTA and CDR2 is FQGTGA in the germline V gene. The CDR3 runs to 13 residues. Trimming took off 6 bases at V and 0 bases at J, with 6 bases between the two ends. This CDR3 is CASSTGSYNEQFF. The DNA for the CDR3 is TGTGCCAGCAGTACGGGCTCCTACAATGAGCAGTTCTTC.

This chain links TRBV21-1 with TRBJ1-3; TRBD1, the D gene given by the table, was not confirmed from the DNA. TRBV21-1 is described as a pseudogene. CDR3 size: 18 residues. CDR3 amino acids: CASSNSGTGKTRRNTIYF. DNA of the CDR3: TGTGCCAGCAGCAATTCCGGGACAGGGAAAACCCGTCGAAACACCATATATTTT.

In this sample, this clone turned up once. The CDR3 is CASIIRRGGDTLSREDTQYF. As DNA, the CDR3 is TGTGCCAGCATCATCCGCCGGGGGGGCGACACTCTCTCTCGGGAAGATACGCAGTATTTT. The rearrangement uses TRBV7-8 and TRBJ2-3, with TRBD2 identical over 8 bases. CDR1 SGHVS and CDR2 FQNEAQ come from the germline V gene. This CDR3 spans 20 amino acids. Germline trimming cut 7 bases from V and 5 bases from J; bases unmatched to any gene: 26.

This clone was observed a few times. The chain links TRBV28 to TRBJ1-2, with D hard to call. The CDR3 loop spans 13 amino acids. V lost 5 bases and J lost 1, with 8 bases in between. Per the germline V gene, CDR1 is MDHEN and CDR2 is SYDVKM. The chain's CDR3 is CASSPTFNYGYTF. The CDR3 coding sequence is TGTGCCAGCAGTCCGACATTTAACTATGGCTACACCTTC.

The chain joins TRBV27 to TRBJ1-5; D ambiguous. CDR1 is MNHEY and CDR2 is SMNVEV in the germline V gene (reference sequence). The CDR3 contains 13 residues. V was trimmed by 2 bases and J by 9 bases, leaving 11 bases between them. The CDR3 DNA reads TGTGCCAGCAGTTTAGAACCTTGGGCGCCCCAGCATTTT. Its translation: CASSLEPWAPQHF.

This sequence joins TRBV12-1 and TRBJ2-4; the D segment call TRBD2 is taken from the table without a DNA check. TRBV12-1 is a listed pseudogene. The CDR3 loop spans 17 amino acids. The CDR3 DNA is TGTGCCAGCAGCTCAAATATTCGGACTAGCGGGAGTTACATTCAGTACTTC. Translated, it gives CASSSNIRTSGSYIQYF.